Presented here are 32 T cell receptor beta chains from one specimen sequenced in a study of CD8 T cells in ankylosing spondylitis. TCRdb used MiXCR to reprocess the 5' RACE reads, holding one entry per CDR3 protein. Among around 300,000 distinct CDR3 sequences listed, roughly 20% were seen once. The sequenced sample was blood, either unsorted or a sorted T cell fraction (not recorded which). Receptor source: a female donor with ankylosing spondylitis or in good health (not recorded which).

The chain carries TRBV2 and TRBJ2-1, with TRBD2 matching over 10 bases. This CDR3 contains 15 residues. Trimming removed 6 bases from V and 9 bases from J; junction bases left unmatched: 11. From germline, CDR1 is SNHLY and CDR2 FYNNEI. The CDR3 region has the DNA TGTGCCAGCAGGGCAGCCGGGACTAGCGCCCGTGAGCAGTTCTTC. Protein product: CASRAAGTSAREQFF.

In this sample, this clonotype turned up a few times. V and J are TRBV3-1 and TRBJ2-1; tentative D call: TRBD2 (6 bases). CDR1 and CDR2 (germline): LGHDT, YNNKEL (reference sequence). Deletions cut 8 bases from V and 8 bases from J, with 10 bases between. CDR3 size: 11 residues. Here the CDR3 DNA reads TGTGCCAGCGGTACTAGCTATGAGCAGTTCTTC. Residues: CASGTSYEQFF.

The CDR3 DNA reads TGCAGCGCAAGGGGGCTGCTGAACACTGAAGCTTTCTTT. Amino acid sequence: CSARGLLNTEAFF. The chain couples TRBV29-1 to TRBJ1-1; the match to TRBD1 covers 7 bases. V gave up 7 bases and J gave up 0 bases; unmatched junction bases: 5. Germline V gene lookup returns CDR1 SQVTM and CDR2 ANQGSEA. The CDR3 spans 13 residues.

The chain carries TRBV5-1 and TRBJ2-3; 8 bases align to TRBD2. Germline V gene data show CDR1 as SGHRS and CDR2 as YFSETQ. V lost 3 bases and J lost 6; bases outside the gene matches: 9. The CDR3 totals 15 residues. CDR3 region: CASSSLAGYGDTQYF. As DNA, the CDR3 is TGCGCCAGCAGCTCCCTAGCGGGCTATGGGGATACGCAGTATTTT.

Comment on this clonotype: An end of the junction does not agree with germline; a read error may underlie this. The V gene is TRBV7-7, the J gene TRBJ2-5, with 7 bases that match TRBD1. This CDR3 spans 13 amino acids. Germline assignment: CDR1 SSHAT and CDR2 FNYEAQ (reference sequence). The DNA for the CDR3 is TGTGCTAGCAGCTTAAACAGGGGAGAGACCCAGTACTTC. Translating it yields CASSLNRGETQYF.

In DNA, the CDR3 is TGCGCCAGCAGCTTGTCCCGGGACAGGGCCGGCGAGCAGTACTTC. It specifies CASSLSRDRAGEQYF. The chain joins TRBV5-1 to TRBJ2-7; 9 positions agree with TRBD1. CDR3 length: 15 residues. Germline CDR1 reads SGHRS; CDR2 reads YFSETQ. The V and J ends lost 1 base and 6 bases, in that order; junction bases with no gene match: 8.

The chain employs TRBV20-1 and TRBJ2-5, with 8 positions matching TRBD1. The CDR3 is made up of 12 amino acids. V lost 5 bases and J lost 7; bases outside the gene matches: 6. CDR1 is DFQATT and CDR2 is SNEGSKA in the germline V gene (reference sequence). The CDR3 DNA is TGCAGTGCTGAGGACAGGGCGAGGACCCAGTACTTC. This sequence encodes CSAEDRARTQYF.

This clonotype was picked up a small number of times. The rearrangement joins TRBV15 to TRBJ2-1; TRBD2 matches 7 bases. V was clipped by 1 base and J by 6 bases; unmatched bases: 3. The CDR3 length is 14 residues. From germline, CDR1 is LNHNV and CDR2 YYDKDF (reference sequence). CDR3 residues: CATSRALAVNEQFF. The CDR3, as DNA: TGTGCCACCAGCAGAGCTCTAGCGGTCAATGAGCAGTTCTTC.

Ten or more counts support this clonotype. This rearrangement joins TRBV29-1 to TRBJ2-7, with TRBD1 identical over 10 bases. CDR3 size: 12 residues. From germline, CDR1 is SQVTM and CDR2 ANQGSEA. V lost 7 bases to trimming and J lost 2 bases; unmatched junction nucleotides: 2. The CDR3, as DNA: TGCAGCGCTGGACAGGGGGCCTACGAGCAGTACTTC. Translated: CSAGQGAYEQYF.

This clonotype was recorded once. This chain links TRBV6-2 or TRBV6-3 with TRBJ1-2; TRBD1 might be the D (6 bases). The germline V gene encodes CDR1 MNHEY and CDR2 SVGEGT. The CDR3 consists of 12 residues. V lost 4 bases and J lost 8, with 11 bases in between. This CDR3 reads CASSSTGRGYTF. DNA for the CDR3: TGTGCCAGCAGTTCAACAGGGAGAGGCTACACCTTC.

CDR3 amino acids: CASSLTGNEPQHF. The CDR3, as DNA: TGTGCCAGCAGCCTTACGGGGAATGAGCCCCAGCATTTT. This chain joins TRBV7-2 and TRBJ1-5; the D is unclear. This CDR3 contains 13 residues. V lost 5 bases and J lost 8, with 13 bases in between. Germline V gives CDR1 SGHTA, CDR2 FQGNSA.

The CDR3 coding sequence is TGTGCCAGCAGTTACTCACTCCAGGGTGTTAACACTGAAGCTTTCTTT. This translates into CASSYSLQGVNTEAFF. This chain connects TRBV6-5 to TRBJ1-1; a weak D match, TRBD1 (5 bases). Germline lookup yields CDR1 MNHEY and CDR2 SVGAGI. This CDR3 region has 16 residues. V lost 0 bases and J lost 2, with 13 bases in between.

The genes are TRBV3-1 and TRBJ2-4, with D possibly TRBD1 on 5 matching bases. Germline CDR1 is LGHDT and CDR2 is YNNKEL (reference sequence). V lost 1 base, J lost 1 base, and 8 bases lay in between. This CDR3 spans 15 amino acids. Here the CDR3 DNA reads TGTGCCAGCAGCCAAGGTTCAGGGGCCAAAAACATTCAGTACTTC. Translating it yields CASSQGSGAKNIQYF.

This clonotype was picked up a small number of times. The chain carries TRBV5-1 and TRBJ2-1, with D tentatively TRBD1 (6 bases). Between the trimmed V and J ends, which lost 4 bases and 9 bases, there was a span of 17 bases. Germline V gene lookup returns CDR1 SGHRS and CDR2 YFSETQ. The CDR3 length is 14 residues. CDR3 nucleotide sequence: TGCGCCAGCAGCCTCACCCGAGGGGGACGTGAGCAGTTCTTC. This gives the protein CASSLTRGGREQFF.

This clonotype appeared once. The rearrangement links TRBV5-1 to TRBJ1-2; D unresolved. V lost 4 bases and J 3 bases, leaving 19 bases between the germline ends. Germline CDR1 and CDR2: SGHRS and YFSETQ. There are 16 residues in the CDR3. The CDR3, as DNA: TGCGCCAGCAGCAATTCAGGTCTGGGGAGGGACTATGGCTACACCTTC. The encoded protein is CASSNSGLGRDYGYTF.

The gene calls are TRBV29-1 and TRBJ2-5; the D gene is possibly TRBD2 (6 bases). Trimming pared 6 bases from V and 4 bases from J, leaving 18 bases between. Germline lookup yields CDR1 SQVTM and CDR2 ANQGSEA. This CDR3 is built from 14 residues. CDR3 in amino acids: CSVCGRGRGETQYF. The CDR3 DNA is TGCAGCGTCTGCGGGCGGGGCCGAGGAGAGACCCAGTACTTC.

This chain uses TRBV12-5 with TRBJ2-2; D possibly corresponds to TRBD2 (7 bases). The ends were cut back, 2 bases at V and 3 bases at J, with 16 bases in the middle. The CDR3 spans 17 residues. CDR1 and CDR2 (germline): LGHNT, FRNRAP. The CDR3 region is CASGLRPGGSYTGELFF. CDR3 DNA sequence: TGTGCTAGTGGTTTGCGTCCGGGGGGCTCATACACCGGGGAGCTGTTTTTT.

A note on this clonotype: The junction differs from germline at one of its ends, possibly a read error. The chain uses TRBV6-5 and TRBJ2-3; D might be TRBD1 or TRBD2, each matching 6 bases. The CDR3 consists of 15 residues. Germline CDR1 and CDR2: MNHEY and SVGAGI. CDR3 amino acids: CASGYGWGAEDTQYF. The CDR3 DNA reads as TGTGCCAGCGGTTATGGATGGGGGGCCGAAGATACGCAGTATTTT.

This clonotype was detected only a few times. The chain recombines TRBV12-3 or TRBV12-4 with TRBJ2-5; possible D gene TRBD1, 6 bases. CDR3 length: 14 amino acids. V gave up 3 bases and J gave up 2 bases, with 10 bases separating them. This CDR3 reads CASSLGTLQETQYF. CDR3 sequence (DNA): TGTGCCAGCAGTTTGGGGACACTGCAAGAGACCCAGTACTTC.

Concerning this clonotype itself: An end of the junction differs from the germline gene, which may be a read error. The V call is TRBV6-5, the J call TRBJ2-3, with D possibly being TRBD1 or TRBD2 (6 bases each). In germline, CDR1 is MNHEY, CDR2 SVGAGI. This CDR3 has 15 residues. The CDR3 spells CASSYTGDNPDTPYF. CDR3 bases: TGTGCCAGCAGTTACACGGGGGACAATCCAGATACGCCGTATTTT.

The chain employs TRBV20-1 and TRBJ2-1; D is ambiguous. CDR3 size: 13 residues. Germline CDR1 and CDR2: DFQATT and SNEGSKA (reference sequence). V gave up 3 bases and J gave up 3 bases, with 9 bases separating them. The CDR3 nucleotides read TGCAGTGCTAGCCTTTGGAGCTACAATGAGCAGTTCTTC. Translated, it gives CSASLWSYNEQFF.

The chain has TRBV7-8 and TRBJ1-5; tentative D call: TRBD1 (6 bases). The ends were cut back, 5 bases at V and 5 bases at J, with 19 bases in the middle. CDR3 length equals 16 residues. The germline CDR1 and CDR2 sequences are SGHVS and FQNEAQ. The CDR3 protein is CASSPLTGLGDQPQHF. CDR3 nucleotide sequence: TGTGCCAGCAGCCCCTTAACAGGGTTGGGGGATCAGCCCCAGCATTTT.

The chain joins TRBV3-1 to TRBJ1-1; D perhaps matches TRBD1 (5 bases). Per the germline V gene, CDR1 is LGHDT and CDR2 is YNNKEL (reference sequence). V was pared by 7 bases and J by 1 base, with 13 bases between. The CDR3 loop spans 14 amino acids. CDR3 nucleotide sequence: TGTGCCAGCACTCGCGGGGGTGGGAACACTGAAGCTTTCTTT. This translates into CASTRGGGNTEAFF.

The rearrangement joins TRBV19 to TRBJ2-1, with 9 positions matching TRBD2. The CDR3 has 19 amino acids. V shed 9 bases, J shed 4 bases, and the junction held 22 bases outside the gene matches. CDR1 is LNHDA and CDR2 is SQIVND in the germline V gene (reference sequence). CDR3 loop: CASSPRGGSGRGIYNEQFF. DNA of the CDR3: TGTGCCAGCTCCCCCCGGGGTGGTAGCGGGAGAGGAATTTACAATGAGCAGTTCTTC.

This chain links TRBV7-2 with TRBJ2-7; a possible D gene is TRBD2 (5 bases). The CDR3 consists of 13 residues. Per the germline V gene, CDR1 is SGHTA and CDR2 is FQGNSA. Trimming removed 7 bases from V and 0 bases from J, with 10 bases in between. This CDR3 is CASKTGSSYEQYF. For the CDR3, the DNA is TGTGCCAGCAAGACGGGGAGCTCCTACGAGCAGTACTTC.

V usage is TRBV9 and J usage is TRBJ2-3, with TRBD2 identical over 8 bases. This CDR3 has 18 amino acids. In germline, CDR1 is SGDLS, CDR2 YYNGEE. V lost 3 bases and J lost 2; bases outside the gene matches: 14. CDR3 amino acids: CASSGLAGTKIHTDTQYF. The CDR3 DNA sequence: TGTGCCAGCAGCGGGTTAGCGGGGACGAAAATTCACACAGATACGCAGTATTTT.

This clonotype was found a few times. The chain uses TRBV7-8 and TRBJ2-3, with D tentatively TRBD1 or TRBD2 (5 bases each). This CDR3 region has 15 residues. Trimming took off 2 bases at V and 2 bases at J, with 11 bases between the two ends. Germline loops: CDR1 SGHVS, CDR2 FQNEAQ. The CDR3 sequence is CASSLKGTVTDTQYF. The CDR3 nucleotides read TGTGCCAGCAGCTTAAAGGGGACGGTCACAGATACGCAGTATTTT. The variable domain in full, with the rest retrieved from reference TRBV7-8 and TRBJ2-3, is GAGVSQSPRYKVAKRGQDVALRCDPISGHVSLFWYQQALGQGPEFLTYFQNEAQLDKSGLPSDRFFAERPEGSVSTLKIQRTQQEDSAVYLCASSLKGTVTDTQYFGPGTRLTVL.

V and J are TRBV6-5 and TRBJ1-1; possibly TRBD1 for D (6 bases). Germline V gene sequence: CDR1 MNHEY, CDR2 SVGAGI. There are 13 residues in the CDR3. The V end lost 2 bases, the J end lost 9 bases, and 13 bases lay between the germline ends. CDR3 DNA sequence: TGTGCCAGCAGTTACCGTCGACAGGCCAAAGCTTTCTTT. Translation: CASSYRRQAKAFF.

The chain combines TRBV12-3 or TRBV12-4 with TRBJ2-7, with D maybe TRBD1 (5 bases). CDR3 length: 16 residues. The ends were cut back, 3 bases at V and 1 base at J, with 16 bases in the middle. The CDR3 sequence: CASSFLLGSGSYEQYF. The CDR3 DNA is TGTGCCAGCAGTTTTTTATTGGGGTCAGGGTCCTACGAGCAGTACTTC.

CDR3 DNA sequence: TGTGCCAGCAGTTTAGGGGACAGGGTTAGGAATTCACCCCTCCACTTT. It encodes CASSLGDRVRNSPLHF. This chain uses TRBV12-3 or TRBV12-4 with TRBJ1-6; 9 bases fit TRBD1. V lost 1 base to trimming and J lost 7 bases; unmatched junction nucleotides: 5. The CDR3 extends over 16 amino acids.

CDR3 in amino acids: CASSLEGNTDTQYF. CDR3 nucleotides: TGCGCCAGCAGCTTGGAGGGGAACACAGATACGCAGTATTTT. The chain joins TRBV5-1 to TRBJ2-3; possibly TRBD1 for D (5 bases). In germline, CDR1 is SGHRS, CDR2 YFSETQ. The CDR3 extends over 14 amino acids. The ends were cut back, 0 bases at V and 2 bases at J, with 7 bases in the middle.

This clonotype has only a few counts. The chain is built from TRBV28 and TRBJ1-2; D remains unclear. V lost 8 bases and J 8 bases, leaving 9 bases between the germline ends. CDR3 length: 10 amino acids. Germline V gene lookup returns CDR1 MDHEN and CDR2 SYDVKM. The CDR3 sequence is CASEGMGYTF. The CDR3 DNA follows: TGTGCCAGCGAAGGGATGGGCTACACCTTC.